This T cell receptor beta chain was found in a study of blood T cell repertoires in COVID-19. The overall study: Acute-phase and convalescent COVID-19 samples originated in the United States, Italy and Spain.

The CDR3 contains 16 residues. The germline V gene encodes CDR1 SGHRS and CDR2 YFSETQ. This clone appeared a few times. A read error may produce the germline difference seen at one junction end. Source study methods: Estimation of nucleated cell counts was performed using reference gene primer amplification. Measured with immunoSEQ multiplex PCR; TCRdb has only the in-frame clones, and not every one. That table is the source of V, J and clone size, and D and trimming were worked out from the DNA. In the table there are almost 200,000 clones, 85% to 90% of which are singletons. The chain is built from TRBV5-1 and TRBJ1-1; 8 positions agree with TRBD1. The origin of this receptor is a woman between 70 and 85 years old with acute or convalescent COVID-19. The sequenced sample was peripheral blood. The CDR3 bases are TGCGCCAGCAGCCCAATGCACCAGGGGGCGAACGCTGAAGCTTTCTTT. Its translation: CASSPMHQGANAEAFF. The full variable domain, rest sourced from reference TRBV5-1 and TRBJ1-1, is KAGVTQTPRYLIKTRGQQVTLSCSPISGHRSVSWYQQTPGQGLQFLFEYFSETQRNKGNFPGRFSGRQFSNSRSEMNVSTLELGDSALYLCASSPMHQGANAEAFFGQGTRLTVV.